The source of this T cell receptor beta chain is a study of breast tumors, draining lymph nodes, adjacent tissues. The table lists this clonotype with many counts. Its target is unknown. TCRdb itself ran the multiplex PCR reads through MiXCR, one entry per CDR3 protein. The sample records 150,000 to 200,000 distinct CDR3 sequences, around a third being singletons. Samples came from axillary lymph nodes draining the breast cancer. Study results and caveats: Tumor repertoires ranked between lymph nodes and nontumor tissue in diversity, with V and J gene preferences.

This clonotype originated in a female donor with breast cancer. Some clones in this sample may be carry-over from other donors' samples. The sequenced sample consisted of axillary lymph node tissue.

The CDR3 here is CASSLDSGTGYGYTF. The DNA of the CDR3 is TGTGCCAGCAGCTTGGATTCAGGGACAGGGTATGGCTACACCTTC. The rearrangement joins TRBV5-8 to TRBJ1-2; TRBD1 aligns across 9 bases. This CDR3 region has 15 residues. The trim removed 0 bases at V and 5 bases at J, leaving 5 bases unmatched. Germline V lookup: CDR1 SGHTS, CDR2 YDEGEE.